These T cell receptor beta chains were read from a single sample in a study of T cell responses to AZD1222 COVID-19 vaccine. Repertoires were generated with immunoSEQ multiplex PCR, while TCRdb's copy carries only in-frame clones and drops some. The profile covers fewer than 200,000 clones, with roughly 88% appearing a single time and under 14% taken by the ten largest. The sample was peripheral blood, taken 28 days after the second AZD1222 dose. Receptors originate from an adult who received the AZD1222 COVID-19 vaccine. Each CDR3 is given with its conserved first and last residue. D genes are given only for firm matches. Expanded clones get a size class; other rows say once, few or many, or leave the size out.

J gene | D gene | clone size | V gene | CDR3 DNA | CDR3 protein
TRBJ1-3 | NA | few | TRBV19 | TGTGCCAGTCGGGGGTTAAGGGAACCCAGATCTGGAAACACCATATATTTT | CASRGLREPRSGNTIYF
TRBJ2-7 | NA | NA | TRBV19 | TGTGCCAGTAGTATTCCCACAGTGGGAGAGCAGTACTTC | CASSIPTVGEQYF
TRBJ1-2 | NA | NA | TRBV12-3/TRBV12-4 | TGTGCCAGCAGTTTAGACCGGATCTATGGCTACACCTTC | CASSLDRIYGYTF
TRBJ1-2 | TRBD1 | NA | TRBV3-1/TRBV3-2 | TGTGCCAGCAGCCGGGACAGGAATCTCTATGGCTACACCTTC | CASSRDRNLYGYTF
TRBJ2-5 | NA | NA | TRBV9 | TGTGCCAGCAGCTCAGGGGGGGCCCAAGAGACCCAGTACTTC | CASSSGGAQETQYF
TRBJ2-5 | TRBD2 | NA | TRBV7-8 | TGTGCCAGCAGCTTGCGACTAGCGGGAATGGGAGAGACCCAGTACTTC | CASSLRLAGMGETQYF
TRBJ1-5 | NA | NA | TRBV10-3 | TGTGCCATCAGTGAGTCTGAGGGACGGCAGCCCCAGCATTTT | CAISESEGRQPQHF
TRBJ2-1 | TRBD1 | NA | TRBV5-4 | TGTGCCAGCAGCTTATCTCAGGGGGCTAATGAGCAGTTCTTC | CASSLSQGANEQFF
TRBJ1-4 | TRBD1 | NA | TRBV5-1 | TGCGCCAGCAGCTTCCAGCCAGGGGGAGGTGAAAAACTGTTTTTT | CASSFQPGGGEKLFF
TRBJ1-2 | TRBD1 | NA | TRBV30 | TGTGCCTGGGATGGCCCAGGGGGGTTCGTCGATGGCTACACCTTC | CAWDGPGGFVDGYTF
TRBJ1-5 | NA | NA | TRBV28 | TGTGCCAGCCACCCCGGGGGGAGCAATCAGCCCCAGCATTTT | CASHPGGSNQPQHF
TRBJ1-4 | TRBD1 | NA | TRBV6-5 | TGTGCCAGCAGCCCAGACAGGGGAGGTGAAAAACTGTTTTTT | CASSPDRGGEKLFF
TRBJ2-4 | NA | NA | TRBV5-1 | TGCGCCAGCAGCTTGGATGGTGGGGAGTCGGGCATTCAGTACTTC | CASSLDGGESGIQYF
TRBJ2-1 | TRBD1 | NA | TRBV6-5 | TGTGCCAGCAGCACCGGGACAGGGGACTACAATGAGCAGTTCTTC | CASSTGTGDYNEQFF
TRBJ2-7 | NA | once | TRBV27 | TGTGCCAGCAGTTTGAATCCCCCTAGCTCCTACGAGCAGTACTTC | CASSLNPPSSYEQYF
TRBJ1-6 | NA | NA | TRBV30 | TGTGCCTGGCGACTCAATTCACCCCTCCACTTT | CAWRLNSPLHF
TRBJ2-2 | NA | NA | TRBV30 | TGTGCCTGGAGTGAGGTCGTATGGGGGGAGCTGTTTTTT | CAWSEVVWGELFF
TRBJ1-5 | TRBD1 | NA | TRBV7-8 | TGTGCCAGCAGCTTAGACAGGGGTAGCAATCAGCCCCAGCATTTT | CASSLDRGSNQPQHF
TRBJ2-1 | NA | few | TRBV6-5 | TGTGCCAGCAGTCCCCGCCGTTTGGGCAATGAGCAGTTCTTC | CASSPRRLGNEQFF
TRBJ2-3 | TRBD1 | NA | TRBV29-1 | TGCAGCGTTGGAGAACTTTACAGGGGAGATACGCAGTATTTT | CSVGELYRGDTQYF
TRBJ2-7 | TRBD1 | NA | TRBV20-1 | TGCAGGGCAGGGGGCAGCTACGAGCAGTACTTC | CRAGGSYEQYF
TRBJ1-6 | NA | NA | TRBV19 | TGTGCCAGTAGTCTACAAGGTGGGCAGAATTCACCCCTCCACTTT | CASSLQGGQNSPLHF
TRBJ2-1 | NA | NA | TRBV5-8 | TGTGCCAGCAGAAAGGGGACGCCTCACAATGAGCAGTTCTTC | CASRKGTPHNEQFF
TRBJ1-5 | NA | once | TRBV7-9 | TGTGCCAGCAGCCGGACGGGGAATCAGCCCCAGCATTTT | CASSRTGNQPQHF
TRBJ1-5 | NA | NA | TRBV18 | TGTGCCAGCTCACCAAGCAAGGGGCAGGGTCAGCCCCAGCATTTT | CASSPSKGQGQPQHF
TRBJ2-5 | TRBD1 | NA | TRBV5-1 | TGCGCCAGCAGCTTGGGGGACAGGGGGCGGGAGACCCAGTACTTC | CASSLGDRGRETQYF
TRBJ1-1 | NA | NA | TRBV12-3/TRBV12-4 | TGTGCCAGCAGCCCAATCGGGGGGCGGGAAGCTTTCTTT | CASSPIGGREAFF
TRBJ1-5 | NA | NA | TRBV7-9 | TGTGCCAGCAGCGAGGGGGGTCAGCCCCAGCATTTT | CASSEGGQPQHF
TRBJ2-1 | TRBD2 | NA | TRBV19 | TGTGCCAGTAGTACTAGCGGAAGCTCCTACAATGAGCAGTTCTTC | CASSTSGSSYNEQFF
TRBJ2-7 | NA | NA | TRBV7-9 | TGTGCCAGCAGCTTATTTGCGGAGGAGCAGTACTTC | CASSLFAEEQYF
TRBJ2-2 | NA | NA | TRBV6-5 | TGTGCCAGCAGTCACACGTACACCGGGGAGCTGTTTTTT | CASSHTYTGELFF
TRBJ2-1 | TRBD2 | NA | TRBV24-1 | TGTGCCACCAGTGATCCCTCGACTAGCCCTCTATCCTACAATGAGCAGTTCTTC | CATSDPSTSPLSYNEQFF
TRBJ1-4 | NA | once | TRBV6-5 | TGTGCCAGCAGTTACGGGCCAGGGATCGCTAATGAAAAACTGTTTTTT | CASSYGPGIANEKLFF
TRBJ2-7 | NA | NA | TRBV3-1/TRBV3-2 | TGTGCCAGCAGCCACGGAGGGGGCTCCTACGAGCAGTACTTC | CASSHGGGSYEQYF
TRBJ1-5 | NA | NA | TRBV6-5 | TGTGCCAGCCTCGGCACAGGGAATCAGCCCCAGCATTTT | CASLGTGNQPQHF
TRBJ1-5 | TRBD1 | NA | TRBV2 | TGTGACAGCAGTGCAACCGGGACAGGGCCCCAGCATTTT | CDSSATGTGPQHF
TRBJ1-6 | NA | NA | TRBV9 | TGTGCCAGCAGCGCGGGGGGGAATTCACCCCTCCACTTT | CASSAGGNSPLHF
TRBJ2-7 | NA | NA | TRBV7-2 | TGTGCCAGCAGCCGGAGCTCCTACGAGCAGTACTTC | CASSRSSYEQYF
TRBJ1-1 | NA | NA | TRBV29-1 | TGCAGCGTTGTGGGGATGAACACTGAAGCTTTCTTT | CSVVGMNTEAFF